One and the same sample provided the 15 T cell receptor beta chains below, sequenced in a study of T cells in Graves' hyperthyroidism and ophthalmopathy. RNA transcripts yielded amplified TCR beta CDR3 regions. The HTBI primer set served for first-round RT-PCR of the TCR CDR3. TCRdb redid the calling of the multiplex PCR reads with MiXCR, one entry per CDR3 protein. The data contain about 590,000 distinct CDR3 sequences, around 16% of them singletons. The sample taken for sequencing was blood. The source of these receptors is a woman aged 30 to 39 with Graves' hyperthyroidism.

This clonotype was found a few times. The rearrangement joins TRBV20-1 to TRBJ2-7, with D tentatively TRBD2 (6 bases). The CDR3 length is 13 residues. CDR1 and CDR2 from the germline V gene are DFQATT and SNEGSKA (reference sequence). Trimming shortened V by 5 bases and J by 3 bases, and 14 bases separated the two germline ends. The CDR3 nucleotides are TGCAGTGCTGATACTAGCCCTAACTACGAGCAGTACTTC. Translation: CSADTSPNYEQYF.

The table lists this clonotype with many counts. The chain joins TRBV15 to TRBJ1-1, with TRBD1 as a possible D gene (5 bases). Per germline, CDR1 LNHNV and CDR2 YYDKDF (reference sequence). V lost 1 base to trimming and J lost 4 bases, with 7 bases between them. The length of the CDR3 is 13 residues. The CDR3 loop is CATSRVQGTEAFF. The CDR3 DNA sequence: TGTGCCACCAGCAGAGTTCAGGGCACTGAAGCTTTCTTT. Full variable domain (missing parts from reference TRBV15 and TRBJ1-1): DAMVIQNPRYQVTQFGKPVTLSCSQTLNHNVMYWYQQKSSQAPKLLFHYYDKDFNNEADTPDNFQSRRPNTSFCFLDIRSPGLGDTAMYLCATSRVQGTEAFFGQGTRLTVV.

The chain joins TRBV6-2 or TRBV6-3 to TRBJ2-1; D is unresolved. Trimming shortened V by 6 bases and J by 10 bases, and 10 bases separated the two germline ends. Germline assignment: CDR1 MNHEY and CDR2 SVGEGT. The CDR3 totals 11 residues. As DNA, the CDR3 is TGTGCCAGCAGCAAGGTAGGGGAGCAGTTCTTC. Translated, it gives CASSKVGEQFF.

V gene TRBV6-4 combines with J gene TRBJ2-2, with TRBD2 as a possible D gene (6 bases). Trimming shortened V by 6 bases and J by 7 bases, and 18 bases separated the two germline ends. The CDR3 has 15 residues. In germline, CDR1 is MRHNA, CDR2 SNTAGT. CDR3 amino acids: CASRESASDNGELFF. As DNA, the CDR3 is TGTGCCAGCAGAGAATCGGCTAGCGATAACGGGGAGCTGTTTTTT.

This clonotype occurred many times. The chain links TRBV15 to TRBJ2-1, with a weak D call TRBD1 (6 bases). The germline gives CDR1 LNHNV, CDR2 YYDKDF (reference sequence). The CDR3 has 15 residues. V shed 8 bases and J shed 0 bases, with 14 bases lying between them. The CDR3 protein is CATRLARGSYNEQFF. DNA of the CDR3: TGTGCCACCCGTCTGGCCAGGGGCTCCTACAATGAGCAGTTCTTC.

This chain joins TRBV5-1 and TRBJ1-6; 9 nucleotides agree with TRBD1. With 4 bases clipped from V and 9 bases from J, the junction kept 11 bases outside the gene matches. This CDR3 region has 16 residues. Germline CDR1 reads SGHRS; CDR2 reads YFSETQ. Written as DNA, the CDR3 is TGCGCCAGCAGCCCAGATAGCGGGACAGGGAGTTCACCCCTCCACTTT. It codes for CASSPDSGTGSSPLHF.

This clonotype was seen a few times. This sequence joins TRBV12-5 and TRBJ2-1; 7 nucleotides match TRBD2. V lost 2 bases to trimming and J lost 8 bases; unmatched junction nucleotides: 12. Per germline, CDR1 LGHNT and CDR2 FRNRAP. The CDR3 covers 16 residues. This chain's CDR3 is CASGLREGGPSYEQFF. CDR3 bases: TGTGCTAGTGGTTTGAGGGAGGGAGGGCCGAGCTATGAGCAGTTCTTC.

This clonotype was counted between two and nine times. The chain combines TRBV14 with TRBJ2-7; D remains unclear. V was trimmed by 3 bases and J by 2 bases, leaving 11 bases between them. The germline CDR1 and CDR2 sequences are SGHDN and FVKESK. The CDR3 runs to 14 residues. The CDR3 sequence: CASSHTGQTYEQYF. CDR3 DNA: TGTGCCAGCAGCCACACCGGGCAGACCTACGAGCAGTACTTC.

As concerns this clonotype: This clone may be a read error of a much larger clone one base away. CDR3: CASSPTGALAKNVQYF. For the CDR3, the DNA is TGTGCCAGCAGTCCGACGGGGGCATTGGCCAAAAACGTTCAGTACTTC. V and J are TRBV28 and TRBJ2-4, with D perhaps assigned TRBD1 or TRBD2 (6 bases each). The CDR3 has 16 residues. Germline loops: CDR1 MDHEN, CDR2 SYDVKM.

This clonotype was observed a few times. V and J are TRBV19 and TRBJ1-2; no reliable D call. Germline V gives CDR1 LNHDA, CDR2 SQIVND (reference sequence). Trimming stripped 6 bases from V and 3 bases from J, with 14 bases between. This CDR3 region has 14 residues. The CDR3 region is CASSPDGEDYGYTF. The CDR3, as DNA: TGTGCCAGTAGCCCCGACGGGGAGGACTATGGCTACACCTTC.

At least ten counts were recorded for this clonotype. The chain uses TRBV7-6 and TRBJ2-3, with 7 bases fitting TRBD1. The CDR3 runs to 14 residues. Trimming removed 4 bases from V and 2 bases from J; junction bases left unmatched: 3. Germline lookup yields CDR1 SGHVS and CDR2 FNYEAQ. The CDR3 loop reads CASSSGQHTDTQYF. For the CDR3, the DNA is TGTGCCAGCAGCTCGGGACAGCACACAGATACGCAGTATTTT. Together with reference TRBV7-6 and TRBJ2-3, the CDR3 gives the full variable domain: GAGVSQSPRYKVTKRGQDVALRCDPISGHVSLYWYRQALGQGPEFLTYFNYEAQQDKSGLPNDRFSAERPEGSISTLTIQRTEQRDSAMYRCASSSGQHTDTQYFGPGTRLTVL.

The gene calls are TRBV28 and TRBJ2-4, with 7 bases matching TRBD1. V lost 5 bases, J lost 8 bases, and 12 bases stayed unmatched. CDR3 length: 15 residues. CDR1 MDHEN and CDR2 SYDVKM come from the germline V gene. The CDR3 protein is CASSLSDRAVDIQYF. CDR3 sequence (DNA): TGTGCCAGCAGTCTAAGTGACAGGGCAGTTGACATTCAGTACTTC. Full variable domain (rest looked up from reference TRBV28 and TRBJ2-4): DVKVTQSSRYLVKRTGEKVFLECVQDMDHENMFWYRQDPGLGLRLIYFSYDVKMKEKGDIPEGYSVSREKKERFSLILESASTNQTSMYLCASSLSDRAVDIQYFGAGTRLSVL.

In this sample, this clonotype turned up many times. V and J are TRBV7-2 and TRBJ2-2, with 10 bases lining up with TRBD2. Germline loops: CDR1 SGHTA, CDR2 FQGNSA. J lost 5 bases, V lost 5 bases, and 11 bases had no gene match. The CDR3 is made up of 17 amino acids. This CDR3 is CASSTPGLAVFTGELFF. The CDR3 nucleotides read TGTGCCAGCAGCACCCCCGGACTAGCGGTTTTTACCGGGGAGCTGTTTTTT. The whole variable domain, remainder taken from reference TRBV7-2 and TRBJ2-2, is GAGVSQSPSNKVTEKGKDVELRCDPISGHTALYWYRQSLGQGLEFLIYFQGNSAPDKSGLPSDRFSAERTGGSVSTLTIQRTQQEDSAVYLCASSTPGLAVFTGELFFGEGSRLTVL.

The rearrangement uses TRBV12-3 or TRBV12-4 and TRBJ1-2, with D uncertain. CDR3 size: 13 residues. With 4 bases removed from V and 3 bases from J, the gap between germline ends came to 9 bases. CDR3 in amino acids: CASSSGLYYGYTF. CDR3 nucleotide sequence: TGTGCCAGCAGTTCCGGGCTTTACTATGGCTACACCTTC.

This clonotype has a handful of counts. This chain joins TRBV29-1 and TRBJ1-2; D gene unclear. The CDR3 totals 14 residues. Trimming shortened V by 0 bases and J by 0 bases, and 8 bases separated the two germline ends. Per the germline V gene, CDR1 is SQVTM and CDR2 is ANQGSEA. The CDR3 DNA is TGCAGCGTTGAAGATCGCGGTACTAACTATGGCTACACCTTC. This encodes CSVEDRGTNYGYTF. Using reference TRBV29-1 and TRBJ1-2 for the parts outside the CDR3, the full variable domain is SAVISQKPSRDICQRGTSLTIQCQVDSQVTMMFWYRQQPGQSLTLIATANQGSEATYESGFVIDKFPISRPNLTFSTLTVSNMSPEDSSIYLCSVEDRGTNYGYTFGSGTRLTVV.